The T cell receptor beta chain under discussion was sequenced for a study of T-cell reconstitution after alpha-beta-depleted transplantation in children. Study results and limitations: At one year after transplant, newly produced T cells mostly accounted for T-cell counts and diversity. Reportedly, alpha-beta T cells present about two months post-transplant originated from several hundred expanded clones of graft origin.

To note about this clonotype: Antigen unknown.

Germline V gives CDR1 SGHTA, CDR2 FQGNSA. Trimming left V 5 bases short and J 4 bases short, with 18 bases between. This CDR3 comprises 16 residues. The library targeted TCRbeta and was prepared with unique molecular identifiers. TCRdb re-called the PCR reads through MiXCR, storing one row per CDR3 protein. The sample records 45,000 to 60,000 distinct CDR3 sequences, under 60% being singletons. The rearrangement joins TRBV7-2 to TRBJ1-3; D may be TRBD1 (5 bases). The TCR sequence derives from a boy under two years old with SCID, due to receive a stem cell transplant. Material: peripheral blood, obtained before TCRalphabeta/CD19-depleted stem cell transplant. This CDR3 is CASSPSGGWSGNTIYF. The DNA for the CDR3 is TGTGCCAGCAGCCCTAGTGGGGGGTGGTCCGGAAACACCATATATTTT.